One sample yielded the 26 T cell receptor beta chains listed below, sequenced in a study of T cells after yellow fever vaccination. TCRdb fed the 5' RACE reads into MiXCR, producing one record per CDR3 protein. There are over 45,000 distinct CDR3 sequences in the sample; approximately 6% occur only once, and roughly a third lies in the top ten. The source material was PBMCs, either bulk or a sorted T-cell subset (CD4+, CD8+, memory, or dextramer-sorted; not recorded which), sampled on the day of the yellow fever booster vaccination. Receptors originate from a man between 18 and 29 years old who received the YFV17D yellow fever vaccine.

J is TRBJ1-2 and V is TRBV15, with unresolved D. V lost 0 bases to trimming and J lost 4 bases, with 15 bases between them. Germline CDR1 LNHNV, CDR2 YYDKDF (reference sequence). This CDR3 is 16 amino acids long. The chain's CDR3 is CATSRDRVSQVYGYTF. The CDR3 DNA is TGTGCCACCAGCAGAGATCGCGTCAGTCAAGTCTATGGCTACACCTTC.

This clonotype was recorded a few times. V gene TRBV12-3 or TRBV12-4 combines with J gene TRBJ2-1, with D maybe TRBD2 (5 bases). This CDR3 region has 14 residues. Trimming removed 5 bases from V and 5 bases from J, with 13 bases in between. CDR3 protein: CASSPLRADNEQFF. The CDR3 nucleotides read TGTGCCAGCAGTCCCTTGAGGGCGGACAATGAGCAGTTCTTC.

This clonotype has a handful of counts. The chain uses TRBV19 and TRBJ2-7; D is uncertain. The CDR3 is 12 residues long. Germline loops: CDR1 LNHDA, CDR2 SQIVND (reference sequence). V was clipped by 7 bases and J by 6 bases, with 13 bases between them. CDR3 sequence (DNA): TGTGCCAGTAATTCCCCCTCCGGCGAGCAGTACTTC. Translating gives CASNSPSGEQYF.

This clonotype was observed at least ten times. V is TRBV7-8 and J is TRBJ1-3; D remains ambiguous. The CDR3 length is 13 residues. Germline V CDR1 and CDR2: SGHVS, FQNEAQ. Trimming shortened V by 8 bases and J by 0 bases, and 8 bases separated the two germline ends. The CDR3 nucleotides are TGTGCCAGCTTCGGAGACTCTGGAAACACCATATATTTT. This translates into CASFGDSGNTIYF.

CDR3 protein: CASRPAGGTYEQYV. CDR3 DNA: TGTGCCAGCCGGCCGGCAGGGGGGACCTACGAGCAGTACGTC. The chain joins TRBV11-2 to TRBJ2-7; D is possibly TRBD1 (7 bases). CDR3 length: 14 amino acids. Germline loops: CDR1 SGHAT, CDR2 FQNNGV. Between the trimmed V and J ends, which lost 8 bases and 2 bases, there was a span of 16 bases.

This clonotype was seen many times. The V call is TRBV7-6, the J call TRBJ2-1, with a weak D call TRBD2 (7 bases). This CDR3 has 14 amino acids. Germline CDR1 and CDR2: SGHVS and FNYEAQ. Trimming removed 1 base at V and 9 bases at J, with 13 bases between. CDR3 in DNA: TGTGCCAGCAGCTTAGGTACGGGGGGCAGTGAGCAGTTCTTC. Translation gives CASSLGTGGSEQFF.

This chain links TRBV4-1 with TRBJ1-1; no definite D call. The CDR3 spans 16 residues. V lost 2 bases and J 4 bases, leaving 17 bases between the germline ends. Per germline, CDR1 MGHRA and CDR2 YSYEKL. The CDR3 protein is CASSQQPGPTGTEAFF. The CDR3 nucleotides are TGCGCCAGCAGCCAACAACCGGGTCCGACTGGCACTGAAGCTTTCTTT.

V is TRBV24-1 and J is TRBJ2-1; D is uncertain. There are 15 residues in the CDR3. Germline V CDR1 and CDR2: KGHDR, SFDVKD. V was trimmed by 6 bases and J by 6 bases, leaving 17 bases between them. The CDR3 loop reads CATSRPGNMGNEQFF. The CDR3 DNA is TGTGCCACCAGTCGGCCTGGGAACATGGGCAATGAGCAGTTCTTC.

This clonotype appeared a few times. The CDR3 loop is CASSPISTEQFF. In DNA, the CDR3 is TGTGCCAGCAGCCCCATATCGACAGAGCAGTTCTTC. The chain has TRBV7-8 and TRBJ2-1; D is uncertain. Germline values: CDR1 SGHVS, CDR2 FQNEAQ. The CDR3 runs to 12 residues. V dropped 5 bases and J dropped 10 bases, with 12 bases sitting between them.

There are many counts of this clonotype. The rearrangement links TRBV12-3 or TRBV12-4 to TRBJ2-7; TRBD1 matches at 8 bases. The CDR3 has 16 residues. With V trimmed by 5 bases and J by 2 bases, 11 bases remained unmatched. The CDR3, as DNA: TGTGCCAGCAGTATTATCGGGACAGGTACTACCTACGAGCAGTACTTC. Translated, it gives CASSIIGTGTTYEQYF.

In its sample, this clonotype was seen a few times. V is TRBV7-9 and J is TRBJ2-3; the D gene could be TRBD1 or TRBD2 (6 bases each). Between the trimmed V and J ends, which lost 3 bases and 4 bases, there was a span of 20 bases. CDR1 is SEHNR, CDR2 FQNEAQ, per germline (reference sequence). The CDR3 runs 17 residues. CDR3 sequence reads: CASSFLMASEGADTQYF. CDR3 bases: TGTGCCAGCAGCTTCCTTATGGCTAGCGAGGGGGCAGATACGCAGTATTTT.

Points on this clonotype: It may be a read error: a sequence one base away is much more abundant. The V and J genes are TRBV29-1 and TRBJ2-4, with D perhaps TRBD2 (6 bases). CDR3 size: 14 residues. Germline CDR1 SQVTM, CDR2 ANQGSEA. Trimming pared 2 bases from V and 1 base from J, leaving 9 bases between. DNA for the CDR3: TGCAGCGTTGAAAGGAGGGATGCCAAAAACATTCAGTACTTC. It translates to CSVERRDAKNIQYF.

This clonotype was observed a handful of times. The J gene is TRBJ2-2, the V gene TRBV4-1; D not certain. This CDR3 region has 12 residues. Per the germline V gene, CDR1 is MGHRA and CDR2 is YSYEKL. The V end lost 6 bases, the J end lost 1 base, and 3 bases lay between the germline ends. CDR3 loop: CASRLNTGELFF. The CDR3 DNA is TGCGCCAGCAGGTTGAACACCGGGGAGCTGTTTTTT.

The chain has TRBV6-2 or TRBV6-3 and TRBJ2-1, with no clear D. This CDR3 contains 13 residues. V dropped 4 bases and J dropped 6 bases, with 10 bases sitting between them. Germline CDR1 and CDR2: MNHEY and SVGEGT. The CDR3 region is CASSCSRFNEQFF. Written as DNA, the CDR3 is TGTGCCAGCAGTTGCTCGCGGTTCAATGAGCAGTTCTTC.

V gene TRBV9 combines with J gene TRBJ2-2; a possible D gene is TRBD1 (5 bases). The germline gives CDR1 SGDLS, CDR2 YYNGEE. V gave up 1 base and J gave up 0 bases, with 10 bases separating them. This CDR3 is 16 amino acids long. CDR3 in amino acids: CASSVSRTTNTGELFF. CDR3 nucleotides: TGTGCCAGCAGCGTAAGTAGGACAACGAACACCGGGGAGCTGTTTTTT.

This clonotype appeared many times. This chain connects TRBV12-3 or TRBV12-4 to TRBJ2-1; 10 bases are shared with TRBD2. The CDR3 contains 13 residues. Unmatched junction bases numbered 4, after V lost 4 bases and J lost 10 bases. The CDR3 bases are TGTGCCAGCAGTTGGACGACTAGCGGGGAGCAGTTCTTC. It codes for CASSWTTSGEQFF.

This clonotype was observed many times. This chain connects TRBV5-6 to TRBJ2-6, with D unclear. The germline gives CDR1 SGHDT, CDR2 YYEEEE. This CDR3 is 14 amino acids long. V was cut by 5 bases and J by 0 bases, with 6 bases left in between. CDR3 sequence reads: CASRGISGANVLTF. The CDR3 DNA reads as TGTGCCAGCAGGGGGATCTCTGGGGCCAACGTCCTGACTTTC.

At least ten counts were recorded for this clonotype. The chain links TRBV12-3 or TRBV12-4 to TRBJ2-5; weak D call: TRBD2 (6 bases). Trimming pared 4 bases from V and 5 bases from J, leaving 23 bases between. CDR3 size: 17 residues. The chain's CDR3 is CASSYPPGWRGEETQYF. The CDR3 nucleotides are TGTGCCAGCAGTTACCCACCGGGTTGGCGGGGCGAGGAGACCCAGTACTTC.

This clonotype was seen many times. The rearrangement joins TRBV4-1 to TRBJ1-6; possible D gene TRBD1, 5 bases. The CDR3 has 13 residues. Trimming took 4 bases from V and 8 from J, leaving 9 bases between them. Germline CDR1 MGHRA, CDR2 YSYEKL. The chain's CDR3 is CASSRGGDSPLHF. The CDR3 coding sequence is TGCGCCAGCAGCCGAGGAGGGGATTCACCCCTCCACTTT.

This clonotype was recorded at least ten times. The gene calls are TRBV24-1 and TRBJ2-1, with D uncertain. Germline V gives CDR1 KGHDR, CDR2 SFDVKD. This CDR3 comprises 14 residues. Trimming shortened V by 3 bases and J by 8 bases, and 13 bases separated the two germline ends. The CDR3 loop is CATSDPQALDEQFF. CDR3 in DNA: TGTGCCACCAGTGATCCGCAAGCCCTGGATGAGCAGTTCTTC.

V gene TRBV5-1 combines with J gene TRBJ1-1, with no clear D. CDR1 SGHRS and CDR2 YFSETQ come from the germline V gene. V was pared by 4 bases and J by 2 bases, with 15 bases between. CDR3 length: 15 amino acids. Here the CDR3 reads CASSPYGPQNTEAFF. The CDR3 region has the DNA TGCGCCAGCAGCCCCTACGGGCCCCAAAACACTGAAGCTTTCTTT.

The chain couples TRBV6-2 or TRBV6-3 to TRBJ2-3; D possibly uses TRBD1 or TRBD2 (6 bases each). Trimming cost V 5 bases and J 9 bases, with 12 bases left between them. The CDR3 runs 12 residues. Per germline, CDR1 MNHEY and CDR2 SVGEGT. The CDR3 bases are TGTGCCAGCAGTCCCGAGGGGGGAACGCAGTATTTT. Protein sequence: CASSPEGGTQYF.

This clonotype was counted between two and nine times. In DNA, the CDR3 is TGCAGTGCTATTCCCCAAGAGACCCAGTACTTC. This encodes CSAIPQETQYF. This chain joins TRBV20-1 and TRBJ2-5; D remains ambiguous. The V end lost 4 bases, the J end lost 1 base, and 4 bases lay between the germline ends. Germline CDR1 is DFQATT and CDR2 is SNEGSKA (reference sequence). This CDR3 is 11 amino acids long.

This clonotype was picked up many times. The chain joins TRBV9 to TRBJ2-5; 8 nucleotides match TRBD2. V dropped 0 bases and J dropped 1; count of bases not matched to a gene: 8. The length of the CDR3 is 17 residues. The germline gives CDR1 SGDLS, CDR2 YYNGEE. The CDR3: CASSVESQRGTQETQYF. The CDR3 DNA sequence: TGTGCCAGCAGCGTAGAATCCCAGCGGGGGACCCAAGAGACCCAGTACTTC.

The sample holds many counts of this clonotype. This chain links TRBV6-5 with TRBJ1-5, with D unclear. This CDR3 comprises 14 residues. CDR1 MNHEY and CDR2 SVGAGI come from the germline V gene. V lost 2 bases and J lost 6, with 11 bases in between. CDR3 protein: CASSYGVGSQPQHF. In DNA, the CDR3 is TGTGCCAGCAGTTACGGGGTGGGGAGTCAGCCCCAGCATTTT.

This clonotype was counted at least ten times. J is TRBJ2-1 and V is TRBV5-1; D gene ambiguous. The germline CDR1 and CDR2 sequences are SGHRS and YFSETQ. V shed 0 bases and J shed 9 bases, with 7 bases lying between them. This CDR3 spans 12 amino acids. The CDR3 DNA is TGCGCCAGCAGCTTGGACCTGGGTGAGCAGTTCTTC. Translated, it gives CASSLDLGEQFF.